Below are 26 T cell receptor beta chains sequenced from a single sample in a study of blood T cell repertoires in COVID-19. Sequencing was performed with immunoSEQ multiplex PCR; in TCRdb, only in-frame clones are kept and a portion is missing. In the table there are about 200,000 clones, 90% of which are singletons. Sequencing was done on a sample of peripheral blood. These receptors were obtained from a man aged 50-60 years with acute or convalescent COVID-19.

The rearrangement uses TRBV9 and TRBJ2-1, with D unclear. Germline values: CDR1 SGDLS, CDR2 YYNGEE. Trimming shortened V by 0 bases and J by 7 bases, and 8 bases separated the two germline ends. The CDR3 has 13 amino acids. The CDR3 protein is CASSVDQLNEQFF. As DNA, the CDR3 is TGTGCCAGCAGCGTAGACCAGTTGAATGAGCAGTTCTTC.

The chain links TRBV6-1 to TRBJ1-4; no reliable D call. The CDR3 is made up of 13 amino acids. Trimming shortened V by 2 bases and J by 7 bases, and 8 bases separated the two germline ends. In germline, CDR1 is MNHNS, CDR2 SASEGT. In nucleotides, the CDR3 is TGTGCCAGCAGTGAACCCCCTCGTGAAAAACTGTTTTTT. Protein sequence: CASSEPPREKLFF.

This chain links TRBV6-5 with TRBJ1-2; D gene unclear. Germline V gene data show CDR1 as MNHEY and CDR2 as SVGAGI. This CDR3 spans 12 amino acids. Trimming removed 6 bases at V and 3 bases at J, with 8 bases between. The CDR3 sequence is CASRTRYYGYTF. Written as DNA, the CDR3 is TGTGCCAGCAGGACACGCTACTATGGCTACACCTTC.

This chain uses TRBV28 with TRBJ1-1; TRBD1 aligns across 7 bases. The CDR3 contains 12 residues. The junction had 12 bases not matched to a gene; V was cut back by 8 bases and J by 12 bases. CDR1 is MDHEN and CDR2 is SYDVKM in the germline V gene. CDR3 coding DNA: TGTGCCAGCGGGACAGATCGGAGGTTGACTTTCTTT. The encoded protein is CASGTDRRLTFF.

The chain has TRBV3-1 (or the pseudogene TRBV3-2) and TRBJ2-7; possibly TRBD1 for D (6 bases). V shed 0 bases and J shed 6 bases, with 15 bases lying between them. Germline lookup yields CDR1 LGHDT and CDR2 YNNKEL (reference sequence). The CDR3 contains 15 residues. The CDR3 nucleotides read TGTGCCAGCAGCCAAGATGGGGGCGGAACCCCCGAGCAGTACTTC. Its translation is CASSQDGGGTPEQYF.

The chain uses TRBV12-3 or TRBV12-4 and TRBJ2-7; D perhaps matches TRBD2 (5 bases). Trimming shortened V by 3 bases and J by 7 bases, and 13 bases separated the two germline ends. This CDR3 is 13 amino acids long. The CDR3 spells CASSFSSPVEQYF. In DNA, the CDR3 is TGTGCCAGCAGTTTTTCTAGCCCCGTTGAGCAGTACTTC.

The chain joins TRBV28 to TRBJ2-3; D is uncertain. Trimming stripped 4 bases from V and 0 bases from J, with 14 bases between. The CDR3 is 16 residues long. Germline CDR1 is MDHEN and CDR2 is SYDVKM. Here the CDR3 reads CASSSLSAASTDTQYF. Here the CDR3 DNA reads TGTGCCAGCAGTTCATTATCGGCGGCTAGCACAGATACGCAGTATTTT.

The chain couples TRBV4-1 to TRBJ1-1; no firm D call. The germline V gene has CDR1 MGHRA and CDR2 YSYEKL. Trimming removed 1 base from V and 1 base from J, with 7 bases in between. CDR3 length: 14 residues. The CDR3 loop is CASSQVRENTEAFF. CDR3 coding DNA: TGCGCCAGCAGCCAAGTGAGAGAGAACACTGAAGCTTTCTTT.

The chain is built from TRBV5-1 and TRBJ2-4; TRBD2 might be the D (6 bases). V was cut by 0 bases and J by 3 bases, with 16 bases left in between. The germline V gene has CDR1 SGHRS and CDR2 YFSETQ. The CDR3 is 17 amino acids. CDR3 coding DNA: TGCGCCAGCAGCTTGGGATCACTAGCAATGAACAAAAACATTCAGTACTTC. Translating gives CASSLGSLAMNKNIQYF.

The chain recombines TRBV11-2 with TRBJ2-1, with D perhaps matching TRBD1 (6 bases). This CDR3 is 14 amino acids long. V was trimmed by 11 bases and J by 0 bases, leaving 14 bases between them. CDR1 is SGHAT, CDR2 FQNNGV, per germline. The chain's CDR3 is CAGTQGNSYNEQFF. The CDR3 bases are TGTGCCGGGACACAGGGAAACTCCTACAATGAGCAGTTCTTC.

J is TRBJ2-7 and V is TRBV5-5; no reliable D call. With 1 base removed from V and 2 bases from J, the gap between germline ends came to 10 bases. Germline lookup yields CDR1 SGHKS and CDR2 YYEKEE (reference sequence). This CDR3 is built from 14 residues. The CDR3: CASSLSHSPYEQYV. The CDR3, as DNA: TGTGCCAGCAGCTTGTCTCACAGTCCCTACGAGCAGTACGTC.

The chain has TRBV5-1 and TRBJ2-1; D might be TRBD1 (7 bases). CDR3 length equals 19 residues. With 1 base removed from V and 5 bases from J, the gap between germline ends came to 25 bases. The germline gives CDR1 SGHRS, CDR2 YFSETQ. The CDR3 protein is CASSLTAVYRGGGHNEQFF. The CDR3 DNA reads TGCGCCAGCAGCTTGACCGCCGTTTACAGGGGTGGGGGGCACAATGAGCAGTTCTTC.

The V call is TRBV28, the J call TRBJ1-2; weak D call: TRBD1 (6 bases). Deletions cut 5 bases from V and 8 bases from J, with 21 bases between. CDR3 length: 15 residues. Germline lookup yields CDR1 MDHEN and CDR2 SYDVKM. CDR3 region: CASSRIRGRKRGYTF. The CDR3 nucleotides are TGTGCCAGCAGTCGAATAAGGGGGAGAAAACGAGGCTACACCTTC.

The chain couples TRBV18 to TRBJ2-3; 13 bases line up with TRBD2. Germline values: CDR1 KGHSH, CDR2 LQKENI. There are 15 residues in the CDR3. V shed 5 bases and J 5 bases; nucleotides not matched to a gene: 4. This chain's CDR3 is CASSAGLAGQDTQYF. The CDR3 DNA sequence: TGTGCCAGCTCAGCGGGACTAGCGGGGCAAGATACGCAGTATTTT. The full variable domain, in which reference TRBV18 and TRBJ2-3 provide the parts outside the CDR3, is NAGVMQNPRHLVRRRGQEARLRCSPMKGHSHVYWYRQLPEEGLKFMVYLQKENIIDESGMPKERFSAEFPKEGPSILRIQQVVRGDSAAYFCASSAGLAGQDTQYFGPGTRLTVL.

J is TRBJ1-5 and V is TRBV9; D remains ambiguous. V shed 3 bases and J shed 2 bases, with 6 bases lying between them. This CDR3 is built from 13 residues. Germline V lookup: CDR1 SGDLS, CDR2 YYNGEE. CDR3 nucleotides: TGTGCCAGCAGCGACCAGGGCAATCAGCCCCAGCATTTT. It encodes CASSDQGNQPQHF.

This sequence joins TRBV18 and TRBJ2-5, with 7 bases lining up with TRBD2. J lost 2 bases, V lost 6 bases, and 6 bases had no gene match. The CDR3 length is 14 residues. Germline CDR1 is KGHSH and CDR2 is LQKENI. The CDR3 here is CASSPLRGQETQYF. The CDR3 DNA reads as TGTGCCAGCTCCCCTCTGCGGGGGCAAGAGACCCAGTACTTC.

The chain couples TRBV10-3 to TRBJ1-2; 7 bases are a match to TRBD1. V shed 4 bases, J shed 2 bases, and the junction held 7 bases outside the gene matches. Germline V gives CDR1 ENHRY, CDR2 SYGVKD. The CDR3 is 15 amino acids. CDR3 amino acids: CAISATGAPNYGYTF. For the CDR3, the DNA is TGTGCCATCAGTGCTACAGGGGCTCCCAACTATGGCTACACCTTC.

The J gene is TRBJ2-7, the V gene TRBV12-3 or TRBV12-4, with unresolved D. The CDR3 sequence is 12 residues long. V lost 1 base to trimming and J lost 4 bases, with 5 bases between them. Here the CDR3 DNA reads TGTGCCAGCAGTTTAGGTCAATACGAGCAGTACGTC. Protein product: CASSLGQYEQYV.

The chain employs TRBV4-2 and TRBJ1-2; possible D gene TRBD1, 6 bases. The germline V gene has CDR1 LGHNA and CDR2 YNFKEQ. This CDR3 is built from 15 residues. V dropped 0 bases and J dropped 5 bases, with 13 bases sitting between them. The DNA of the CDR3 is TGTGCCAGCAGCCAAGATCGGGGGGGCCGGTATGGCTACACCTTC. This translates into CASSQDRGGRYGYTF.

This chain uses TRBV4-1 with TRBJ1-5; the D gene is possibly TRBD1 (5 bases). Germline V gives CDR1 MGHRA, CDR2 YSYEKL. The CDR3 loop spans 15 amino acids. The V end lost 0 bases, the J end lost 6 bases, and 12 bases lay between the germline ends. The CDR3 loop is CASSQDGQGRQPQHF. CDR3 coding DNA: TGCGCCAGCAGCCAAGATGGGCAGGGCCGTCAGCCCCAGCATTTT.

V is TRBV19 and J is TRBJ1-4, with a tentative D call TRBD1 (6 bases). The CDR3 runs to 15 residues. Germline assignment: CDR1 LNHDA and CDR2 SQIVND (reference sequence). Trimming shortened V by 10 bases and J by 8 bases, and 23 bases separated the two germline ends. The CDR3 spells CATKLSQGSGEKLFF. DNA for the CDR3: TGTGCCACGAAACTATCACAGGGATCAGGAGAAAAACTGTTTTTT.

This clone occurred a few times. J is TRBJ1-5 and V is TRBV7-8, with 9 bases identical to TRBD1. The V segment lost 3 bases and the J segment 4 bases; nucleotides outside the gene matches: 4. The CDR3 contains 15 residues. CDR1 SGHVS and CDR2 FQNEAQ come from the germline V gene. CDR3 region: CASSFQGTGNQPQHF. The CDR3 DNA sequence: TGTGCCAGCAGCTTCCAGGGGACAGGGAATCAGCCCCAGCATTTT. The whole variable domain, filled in from reference TRBV7-8 and TRBJ1-5, reads GAGVSQSPRYKVAKRGQDVALRCDPISGHVSLFWYQQALGQGPEFLTYFQNEAQLDKSGLPSDRFFAERPEGSVSTLKIQRTQQEDSAVYLCASSFQGTGNQPQHFGDGTRLSIL.

The genes are TRBV9 and TRBJ2-3; 10 nucleotides align to TRBD2. This CDR3 is 15 amino acids long. With 4 bases clipped from V and 3 bases from J, the junction kept 5 bases outside the gene matches. The V gene's germline CDR1 is SGDLS and CDR2 YYNGEE. This chain's CDR3 is CASSFSGRPTDTQYF. The CDR3 bases are TGTGCCAGCAGCTTTAGCGGGAGGCCAACAGATACGCAGTATTTT. The full variable domain, rest sourced from reference TRBV9 and TRBJ2-3, is DSGVTQTPKHLITATGQRVTLRCSPRSGDLSVYWYQQSLDQGLQFLIQYYNGEERAKGNILERFSAQQFPDLHSELNLSSLELGDSALYFCASSFSGRPTDTQYFGPGTRLTVL.

The V and J genes are TRBV28 and TRBJ2-2; 9 bases are shared with TRBD1. V lost 4 bases and J lost 7; bases outside the gene matches: 7. The CDR3 length is 15 residues. Germline V lookup: CDR1 MDHEN, CDR2 SYDVKM. CDR3 nucleotides: TGTGCCAGCAGTTCACAGGGGGCGCGGATCGGGGAGCTGTTTTTT. Its translation is CASSSQGARIGELFF.

V is TRBV7-2 and J is TRBJ1-3; D gene unclear. CDR1 SGHTA and CDR2 FQGNSA come from the germline V gene. The V gene lost 3 bases and the J gene lost 4 bases, with 13 bases spanning the gap. CDR3 length: 15 amino acids. DNA of the CDR3: TGTGCCAGCAGCTTCTCACCGGTCGGGGGAAACACCATATATTTT. Protein sequence: CASSFSPVGGNTIYF.

The chain couples TRBV6-5 to TRBJ1-5; D unclear. In germline, CDR1 is MNHEY, CDR2 SVGAGI. There are 12 residues in the CDR3. Trimming left V 8 bases short and J 3 bases short, with 8 bases between. CDR3 sequence reads: CASSTNNQPQHF. Here the CDR3 DNA reads TGTGCCAGCTCTACCAACAATCAGCCCCAGCATTTT.